These 2 T cell receptor beta chains were all obtained from the same sample, sequenced in a study of CXCR3-negative and CXCR3-positive naive CD8 T cells (dated by TCRdb to the late 2010s). What the work shows at the level of the full study, not this receptor alone: Compared with CXCR3-negative naive cells, CXCR3-positive naive cells had TRB CDR3s with higher hydrophobicity (lower Kidera factor 4), lower energy, and higher strength and volume indices.

Instrument on record: NextSeq 550. The Human TCR Profiling Kit (MiLaboratory) was used to prepare UMI-labeled 5' RACE TRB cDNA libraries. With the reads reprocessed by TCRdb, a single entry stands for each CDR3 protein sequence and no DNA is reported. The table held for this sample gives 150,000 to 170,000 distinct CDR3 sequences. Clones ranked in the top ten supply 0.45% to 0.6% of the sample. Antigen specificity for these receptors is unknown. Sequenced material: naive CXCR3+ CD8+ T cells from blood. The intended sense of this specimen's cell subset or site label: CD45RO-CCR7+CD27+CD95- naive CD8+ T cells expressing CXCR3 (TNR3+). The origin of the receptors is a human donor in good health. Some clones in this sample may be carry-over from other donors' samples.

This chain's CDR3 is CASSQALGGELFF. This sequence joins TRBV3-1 and TRBJ2-2. This CDR3 has 13 amino acids. Germline values: CDR1 LGHDT, CDR2 YNNKEL (reference sequence).

V and J are TRBV11-2 and TRBJ2-4; TCRdb lists TRBD1, though no DNA is available to test this call. CDR1 and CDR2 (germline): SGHAT, FQNNGV. This CDR3 comprises 16 residues. CDR3 sequence reads: CASSPGGTGVQNIQYF.